This T cell receptor (beta chain) was identified during a study of response to subunit inactivated influenza vaccine. CDR3 size: 14 residues. CDR1 is MDHEN, CDR2 SYDVKM, per germline. V lost 3 bases and J lost 6, with 11 bases in between. General observations from the study: Authors suggested each seasonal flu vaccination may recruit only limited numbers of new T cells.

From the RT-PCR reads, TCRdb called clonotypes with MiXCR, one entry per CDR3 protein. The table lists hundreds of thousands of distinct CDR3 sequences, 13% of them singletons, with roughly 13% in the top ten. As regards this clonotype: Its antigen is still unknown.

This TCR derives from a man between 45 and 60 years old who received an inactivated influenza vaccine. The sequencing used PBMCs from blood, collected more than 35 days after vaccination. V usage is TRBV28 and J usage is TRBJ1-4; perhaps TRBD1 as D (6 bases). Written as DNA, the CDR3 is TGTGCCAGCAGTTTCCGGGGGCCGGATGAAAAACTGTTTTTT. It codes for CASSFRGPDEKLFF.